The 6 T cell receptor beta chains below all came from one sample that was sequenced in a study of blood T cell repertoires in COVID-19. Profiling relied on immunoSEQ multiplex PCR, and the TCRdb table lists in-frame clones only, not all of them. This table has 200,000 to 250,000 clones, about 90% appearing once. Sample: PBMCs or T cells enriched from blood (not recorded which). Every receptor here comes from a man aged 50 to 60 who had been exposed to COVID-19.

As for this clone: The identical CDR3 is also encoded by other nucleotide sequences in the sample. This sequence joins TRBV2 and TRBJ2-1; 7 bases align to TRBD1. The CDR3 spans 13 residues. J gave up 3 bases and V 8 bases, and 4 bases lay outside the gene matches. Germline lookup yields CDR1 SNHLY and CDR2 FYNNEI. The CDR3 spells CASSDRVYNEQFF. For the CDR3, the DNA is TGTGCCAGCTCAGACAGGGTCTACAATGAGCAGTTCTTC.

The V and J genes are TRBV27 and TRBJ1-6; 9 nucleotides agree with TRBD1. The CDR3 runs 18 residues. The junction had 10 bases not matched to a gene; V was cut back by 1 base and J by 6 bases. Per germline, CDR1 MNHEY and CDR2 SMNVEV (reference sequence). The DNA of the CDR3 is TGTGCCAGCAGTTTATTACCGGGACAGGGAAAGGGTAATTCACCCCTCCACTTT. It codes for CASSLLPGQGKGNSPLHF.

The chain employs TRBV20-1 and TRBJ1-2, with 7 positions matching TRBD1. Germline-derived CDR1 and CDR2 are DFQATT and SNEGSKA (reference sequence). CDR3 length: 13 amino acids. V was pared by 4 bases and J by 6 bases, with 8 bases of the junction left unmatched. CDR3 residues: CSANDRVSHGYTF. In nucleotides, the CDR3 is TGCAGTGCTAATGACAGGGTATCACATGGCTACACCTTC.

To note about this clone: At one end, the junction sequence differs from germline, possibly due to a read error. CDR3 loop: CASSPLLYRGSGRWDTGELFF. DNA for the CDR3: TGTGCTAGCAGCCCCCTTCTGTACAGGGGTAGCGGGAGGTGGGACACCGGGGAGCTGTTTTTT. The J gene is TRBJ2-2, the V gene TRBV7-7, with TRBD2 matching over 10 bases. The germline V gene encodes CDR1 SSHAT and CDR2 FNYEAQ (reference sequence). The CDR3 covers 21 residues.

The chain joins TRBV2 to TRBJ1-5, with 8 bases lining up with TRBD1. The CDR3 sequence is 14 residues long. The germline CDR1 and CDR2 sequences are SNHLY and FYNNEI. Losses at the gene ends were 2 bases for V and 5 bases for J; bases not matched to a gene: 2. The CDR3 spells CASSELDRDQPQHF. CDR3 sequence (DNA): TGTGCCAGCAGTGAACTGGACAGGGATCAGCCCCAGCATTTT.

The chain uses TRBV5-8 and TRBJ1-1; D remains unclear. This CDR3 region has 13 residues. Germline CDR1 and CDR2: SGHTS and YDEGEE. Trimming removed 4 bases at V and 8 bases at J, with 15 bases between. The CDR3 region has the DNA TGTGCCAGCAGCCCCGCTTGGGGAGTAGAAGCTTTCTTT. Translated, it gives CASSPAWGVEAFF.